These 11 T cell receptor beta chains were sequenced from one sample in a study of blood T cells in healthy people across ages. Combining a sample-barcoded 5' primer with a J-beta primer mix, a second PCR ran for roughly 7 to 12 cycles. MiXCR, applied by TCRdb to the 5' RACE reads, yields one record per CDR3 protein. The sample carries around 710,000 distinct CDR3 sequences, approximately 39% recorded once. Sequencing was performed on blood. All receptors come from a woman aged 55-70 years in good health.

The rearrangement links TRBV20-1 to TRBJ2-6; 10 nucleotides match TRBD1. Germline CDR1 DFQATT, CDR2 SNEGSKA (reference sequence). CDR3 length: 17 residues. Trimming cost V 1 base and J 2 bases; bases outside gene matches: 5. CDR3 amino acids: CSARGDRGTPGANVLTF. CDR3 sequence (DNA): TGCAGTGCTAGAGGGGACAGGGGAACCCCTGGGGCCAACGTCCTGACTTTC.

This clonotype came up a few times. V and J are TRBV20-1 and TRBJ2-1; the D gene is possibly TRBD1 (5 bases). V lost 0 bases, J lost 3 bases, and 12 bases lay in between. This CDR3 region has 15 residues. The germline V gene encodes CDR1 DFQATT and CDR2 SNEGSKA (reference sequence). CDR3 protein: CSARDQGHHYNEQFF. The CDR3 DNA follows: TGCAGTGCTAGAGATCAAGGACACCACTACAATGAGCAGTTCTTC.

This chain uses TRBV12-3 or TRBV12-4 with TRBJ2-1; 8 bases match TRBD2. Trimming at V came to 2 bases and at J to 8 bases, leaving 5 bases not matched to a gene. This CDR3 is 14 amino acids long. In DNA, the CDR3 is TGTGCCAGCAGTTTAACTAGCGGCACGGATGAGCAGTTCTTC. Its protein product is CASSLTSGTDEQFF.

V gene TRBV6-5 combines with J gene TRBJ2-5; TRBD1 matches at 8 bases. CDR1 MNHEY and CDR2 SVGAGI come from the germline V gene. Unmatched junction bases numbered 8, after V lost 6 bases and J lost 5 bases. CDR3 size: 14 residues. The CDR3 spells CASRSGQGGETQYF. CDR3 bases: TGTGCCAGCAGATCTGGACAGGGCGGGGAGACCCAGTACTTC.

This chain uses TRBV12-3 or TRBV12-4 with TRBJ2-1, with D maybe TRBD2 (6 bases). The J call could be wrong; TRBJ2-7 is a better fit for the DNA end. The CDR3 contains 15 residues. The CDR3 coding sequence is TGTGCCAGCAGTTTGGCGGGACTGTCCTACAATGAGCAGTACTTC. It encodes CASSLAGLSYNEQYF.

This clonotype showed up just a few times. The chain combines TRBV27 with TRBJ2-1; the match to TRBD2 covers 10 bases. The CDR3 totals 16 residues. Trimming took 6 bases from V and 7 from J; bases not matched to a gene: 12. Germline CDR1 MNHEY, CDR2 SMNVEV (reference sequence). The chain's CDR3 is CASRGVASGRRNEQFF. In DNA form, the CDR3 reads TGTGCCAGCAGGGGGGTTGCTAGCGGGAGAAGGAATGAGCAGTTCTTC.

Worth noting for this clonotype: Being one base from a much bigger clone, this may be a read error. The CDR3 carries no conserved terminal phenylalanine or tryptophan, so it likely arises from a read error. The chain joins TRBV29-1 to TRBJ2-1; 10 nucleotides line up with TRBD2. J was trimmed by 1 base and V by 3 bases; bases with no gene match: 12. This CDR3 contains 18 residues. In germline, CDR1 is SQVTM, CDR2 ANQGSEA. The chain's CDR3 is CSVDPASGGTSSYNEQFL. Here the CDR3 DNA reads TGCAGCGTTGACCCCGCTAGCGGGGGAACGTCTTCCTACAATGAGCAGTTCTTG.

This clonotype has just a few counts. V and J are TRBV7-2 and TRBJ2-7; D uncertain. Trimming took 5 bases from V and 2 from J, leaving 13 bases between them. Germline values: CDR1 SGHTA, CDR2 FQGNSA. The length of the CDR3 is 14 residues. CDR3 nucleotide sequence: TGTGCCAGCAGCACAAAACAAGGCCCCTACGAGCAGTACTTC. The encoded protein is CASSTKQGPYEQYF.

This clonotype has a handful of counts. The chain uses TRBV7-3 and TRBJ2-1, with a tentative D call TRBD1 (6 bases). The germline V gene encodes CDR1 SGHTA and CDR2 FQGTGA. The germline V and J ends were trimmed by 3 bases and 12 bases, with 15 bases remaining between them. The CDR3 is 13 amino acids. CDR3 bases: TGTGCCAGCAGCTTGGGGGCCCCCGAGAGGCAGTTCTTC. Translating it yields CASSLGAPERQFF.

This chain uses TRBV5-1 with TRBJ1-1; D perhaps matches TRBD1 (5 bases). V lost 5 bases, J lost 2 bases, and 13 bases lay in between. This CDR3 is 14 amino acids long. CDR1 is SGHRS and CDR2 is YFSETQ in the germline V gene. The CDR3 bases are TGCGCCAGCAGGGCAGGGTTAGGAAACACTGAAGCTTTCTTT. It is translated as CASRAGLGNTEAFF.

This chain connects TRBV30 to TRBJ2-3; 9 nucleotides match TRBD1. The CDR3 contains 15 residues. The V gene end was trimmed by 1 base and the J gene end by 2 bases; junction bases not matched to a gene: 4. The germline gives CDR1 GTSNPN, CDR2 SVGIG (reference sequence). The CDR3 nucleotides read TGTGCCTGGAGTGAAGGACAGGGGAACACAGATACGCAGTATTTT. Protein sequence: CAWSEGQGNTDTQYF.